The rows below give T cell receptor beta chains drawn from one sample of a study of OX40 agonist ivuxolimab in advanced cancers. The table came from immunoSEQ multiplex PCR; TCRdb's copy has only in-frame clones and leaves some out. In the table there are about 83,000 clones, roughly 87% of which are singletons. Here the sequenced sample was CD4+ or CD8+ T cells sorted from blood, taken in a trial of the OX40 agonist ivuxolimab. These receptors all stem from an adult with an advanced solid tumor such as melanoma, head and neck, liver or kidney cancer. Both conserved end residues are part of each CDR3. The D gene is left open where the match is weak. Part of the rows lack a size; the others show once, few, many or a class for expanded clones.

>TRBD2|TRBV4-1|NA|TRBJ2-5
TGCGCCAGCAGCCAAGCCCCACTAGCGGGGGAAGAAAAGACCCAGTACTTC
CASSQAPLAGEEKTQYF
>NA|TRBV19|NA|TRBJ2-1
TGTGCCAGTAATGAGGGCGTCGCCTACAATGAGCAGTTCTTC
CASNEGVAYNEQFF
>NA|TRBV30|NA|TRBJ2-2
TGTGCCTGGAGTGTACAAAGAGGGGGACGCACCGGGGAGCTGTTTTTT
CAWSVQRGGRTGELFF
>NA|TRBV4-1|NA|TRBJ2-7
TGCGCCAGCAGCCAACCCCTAAAGGGGTTCGAGCAGTACTTC
CASSQPLKGFEQYF
>NA|TRBV11-1|NA|TRBJ2-1
TGTGCCAGCAGCCCCTTGGGTACAATCAATGAGCAGTTCTTC
CASSPLGTINEQFF
>TRBD1|TRBV25-1|NA|TRBJ2-2
TGTGCCAGCAGGGGGACAGGCGAGTTGAACACCGGGGAGCTGTTTTTT
CASRGTGELNTGELFF
>TRBD1|TRBV6-5|NA|TRBJ1-6
TGTGCCAGTACCGGGACAGACTATAATTCACCCCTCCACTTT
CASTGTDYNSPLHF
>TRBD2|TRBV11-2|once|TRBJ2-7
TGTGCCAGCAGCGCGACTAGCGGGGGGCAATACGAGCAGTACTTC
CASSATSGGQYEQYF
>NA|TRBV2|NA|TRBJ1-6
TGTGCCAGCAAGCCCCCGGGATCCTATAATTCACCCCTCCACTTT
CASKPPGSYNSPLHF
>NA|TRBV15|NA|TRBJ1-2
TGTGCCACCAGCAGAGAGGTACAGGGTTACGGCTACACCTTC
CATSREVQGYGYTF
>NA|TRBV7-9|NA|TRBJ2-2
TGTGCCAGCAGCTTCCCAACAGGGTCGAGCGGGGAGCTGTTTTTT
CASSFPTGSSGELFF
>TRBD1|TRBV30|few|TRBJ1-6
TGTGCCTGGAGTGTAGAACAGGGGCATAATTCACCCCTCCACTTT
CAWSVEQGHNSPLHF
>NA|TRBV6-1|NA|TRBJ2-5
TGTGCCAGCTGTCGGGGGGCCGGTACGCAAGGGACCCAGTACTTC
CASCRGAGTQGTQYF
>NA|TRBV4-1|NA|TRBJ1-5
TGCGCCAGCAGCCAAGGGTCAGGGAGTCAGCCCCAGCATTTT
CASSQGSGSQPQHF
>NA|TRBV18|NA|TRBJ1-2
TGTGCCAGCTCACCGGACAGCGGATATGGCTACACCTTC
CASSPDSGYGYTF
>TRBD2|TRBV6-6|NA|TRBJ2-3
TGTGCCAGCAGTGGAGCGGGGGACACAGATACGCAGTATTTT
CASSGAGDTDTQYF
>NA|TRBV6-1|NA|TRBJ1-2
TGTGCCAGCAGTGAGAGAACCGGGACCGCCCACGGCTACACCTTC
CASSERTGTAHGYTF
>TRBD1|TRBV7-2|once|TRBJ2-5
TGTGCCAGCAGCTCCGCCGGGACAGGGCTCACTGGGGAGACCCAGTACTTC
CASSSAGTGLTGETQYF
>NA|TRBV11-2|once|TRBJ1-4
TGTGCCAGCAGGGAGGGGCAGGGAGTTGAAAAACTGTTTTTT
CASREGQGVEKLFF
>NA|TRBV5-1|NA|TRBJ2-5
TGCGCCAGCAGCGGGGGGGCACAGGCGAGTACCCAGTACTTC
CASSGGAQASTQYF
>NA|TRBV5-1|NA|TRBJ1-2
TGCGCCAGCAGCTTGCCGGGCAGGGGAGGCTACACCTTC
CASSLPGRGGYTF
>NA|TRBV11-2|NA|TRBJ2-3
TGTGCCAGCAGCTTTGGGTCCGGAAGCACAGATACGCAGTATTTT
CASSFGSGSTDTQYF
>NA|TRBV6-4|few|TRBJ2-1
TGTGCCAGCAGTCCAGGGACAACCTACAATGAGCAGTTCTTC
CASSPGTTYNEQFF
>NA|TRBV18|NA|TRBJ1-3
TGTGCCAGCTCACCACCCGGGGGATCTGGAAACACCATATATTTT
CASSPPGGSGNTIYF
>TRBD1|TRBV27|NA|TRBJ1-4
TGTGCCAGCAGTACCCCCGGGACAGGGGATGAAAAACTGTTTTTT
CASSTPGTGDEKLFF
>TRBD1|TRBV5-1|NA|TRBJ1-4
TGCGCCAGCAGCTTGGAGGCCAGGGGGGGAACTAATGAAAAACTGTTTTTT
CASSLEARGGTNEKLFF
>NA|TRBV6-5|NA|TRBJ1-1
TGTGCCAGCAAATGGGGCAATATGGGGACTGAAGCTTTCTTT
CASKWGNMGTEAFF
>NA|TRBV30|NA|TRBJ2-3
TGTGCCTGGATGATTTCGGGCACAGATACGCAGTATTTT
CAWMISGTDTQYF
>NA|TRBV7-9|NA|TRBJ2-7
TGTGCCAGCAGCTTAATCTCGGACGAGCAGTACTTC
CASSLISDEQYF
>NA|TRBV6-1|NA|TRBJ2-2
TGTGCCAGCAGGCGGTACGCGGCCGGGGAGCTGTTTTTT
CASRRYAAGELFF
>NA|TRBV5-8|NA|TRBJ1-6
TGTGCCAGCAGCTCCACCTCCTATAATTCACCCCTCCACTTT
CASSSTSYNSPLHF
>TRBD1|TRBV25-1|NA|TRBJ1-2
TGTGCCAGCAGTGACCGGGACAGGGGCTATGGCTACACCTTC
CASSDRDRGYGYTF
>NA|TRBV19|NA|TRBJ2-1
TGTGCCAGTATGAGGAAGTCAGGGACGGTCAAGGATGAGCAGTTCTTC
CASMRKSGTVKDEQFF
>NA|TRBV7-9|NA|TRBJ2-3
TGTGCCAGCAGCAACCTTCAGGGGCTTCAATCAAGCACAGATACGCAGTATTTT
CASSNLQGLQSSTDTQYF
>NA|TRBV18|once|TRBJ1-2
TGTGCCAGCTCAAATGGGGGTGGCTACACCTTC
CASSNGGGYTF
>TRBD1|TRBV5-1|NA|TRBJ1-1
TGCGCCAGCAGCTCGGCGACAGGGGACACTGAAGCTTTCTTT
CASSSATGDTEAFF
>TRBD1|TRBV5-1|NA|TRBJ1-1
TGCGCCAGCAGTACCGGGACAGGGGGCACTGAAGCTTTCTTT
CASSTGTGGTEAFF
>NA|TRBV20-1|NA|TRBJ1-6
TGCAGTGCTAGAGGGGGGAGGGGACACTTT
CSARGGRGHF
>NA|TRBV19|NA|TRBJ1-1
TGTGCCAGTAGTATAGTGTGGGCGAACACTGAAGCTTTCTTT
CASSIVWANTEAFF
>NA|TRBV18|NA|TRBJ2-7
TGTGCCAGCTCACCCGCAGCTTCCTACGAGCAGTACTTC
CASSPAASYEQYF
>NA|TRBV6-5|NA|TRBJ1-2
TGTGCCAGCAGCGGCGACGGTGGCTACACCTTC
CASSGDGGYTF
>TRBD1|TRBV30|NA|TRBJ2-7
TGTGCCTGGCAGGGGGCATCCTACGAGCAGTACTTC
CAWQGASYEQYF